This T cell receptor (beta chain) was recorded in a study of CD8 T cells in Susac syndrome. The RNA input was 0.5 to 1 ug, and it was reverse transcribed with random hexamers. TCRdb reprocessed the immunoSEQ multiplex PCR reads via MiXCR and lists one record per CDR3 protein. The sample records about 180,000 distinct CDR3 sequences, roughly 94% being singletons. Input material: CD4+ T cells from PBMCs. This receptor was identified in a human donor with Susac syndrome.

CDR3 sequence reads: CASSPPNSQFSGANVLTF. DNA of the CDR3: TGTGCCAGCTCACCACCAAACTCCCAGTTCTCTGGGGCCAACGTCCTGACTTTC. The V call is TRBV18, the J call TRBJ2-6; unclear D gene. The length of the CDR3 is 18 residues. With 0 bases removed from V and 0 bases from J, the gap between germline ends came to 12 bases. Germline values: CDR1 KGHSH, CDR2 LQKENI.